Presented here are 28 T cell receptor beta chains from one specimen sequenced in a study of beta chain features in type 1 diabetes. Reverse transcription of all isolated RNA meant that expressed TCRB transcripts were sequenced. The protocol was immunoSEQ multiplex PCR, while the TCRdb copy is restricted to in-frame clones and leaves out a portion. The sample includes hundreds of thousands of clones, 11% to 15% of them seen just once. Their cognate antigens are unknown. Study-wide results and caveats: TCRB CDR3s were moderately but significantly shorter in Type 1 diabetes patients in all four CD4+ subsets.

The sample was naive CD4+ T cells from blood. These receptors all come from a man aged 18 to 35 with type 1 diabetes.

This clone was seen a handful of times. The genes are TRBV2 and TRBJ2-6, with D uncertain. With 4 bases removed from V and 0 bases from J, the gap between germline ends came to 4 bases. The CDR3 consists of 14 residues. Germline loops: CDR1 SNHLY, CDR2 FYNNEI. CDR3 in DNA: TGTGCCAGCAGTGTCGACTCTGGGGCCAACGTCCTGACTTTC. Its protein is CASSVDSGANVLTF. Together with reference TRBV2 and TRBJ2-6, the CDR3 gives the full variable domain: EPEVTQTPSHQVTQMGQEVILRCVPISNHLYFYWYRQILGQKVEFLVSFYNNEISEKSEIFDDQFSVERPDGSNFTLKIRSTKLEDSAMYFCASSVDSGANVLTFGAGSRLTVL.

This clone was detected once. The chain has TRBV5-4 and TRBJ2-3; D is unclear. Germline assignment: CDR1 SGHNT and CDR2 YYREEE (reference sequence). CDR3 length: 11 amino acids. V was cut by 4 bases and J by 4 bases, with 4 bases left in between. CDR3 sequence: CASSTPDTQYF. In DNA form, the CDR3 reads TGTGCCAGCAGCACCCCAGATACGCAGTATTTT.

This clone was observed a few times. This chain joins TRBV6-1 and TRBJ2-3, with no clear D. Between the trimmed V and J ends, which lost 5 bases and 6 bases, there was a span of 18 bases. In germline, CDR1 is MNHNS, CDR2 SASEGT. The CDR3 extends over 15 amino acids. The CDR3 nucleotides read TGTGCCAGCAGTCGTGGTGCGGTTTCAATTGATACGCAGTATTTT. This gives the protein CASSRGAVSIDTQYF.

There are a few counts of this clone. The chain employs TRBV6-5 and TRBJ2-7; D call uncertain. This CDR3 is 15 amino acids long. CDR1 MNHEY and CDR2 SVGAGI come from the germline V gene. V lost 2 bases, J lost 0 bases, and 11 bases lay in between. The CDR3 DNA reads as TGTGCCAGCAGTTACCGGCAGGCAGACTCCTACGAGCAGTACTTC. Translation gives CASSYRQADSYEQYF.

The gene calls are TRBV7-9 and TRBJ2-7; 8 bases align to TRBD2. Germline assignment: CDR1 SEHNR and CDR2 FQNEAQ (reference sequence). The CDR3 is 13 amino acids. V was clipped by 5 bases and J by 5 bases; unmatched bases: 5. CDR3 bases: TGTGCCAGCAGCCAGACTAGCGACCACGAGCAGTACTTC. Its translation: CASSQTSDHEQYF. The full variable domain, with the rest looked up from reference TRBV7-9 and TRBJ2-7, is DTGVSQNPRHKITKRGQNVTFRCDPISEHNRLYWYRQTLGQGPEFLTYFQNEAQLEKSRLLSDRFSAERPKGSFSTLEIQRTEQGDSAMYLCASSQTSDHEQYFGPGTRLTVT.

The genes are TRBV18 and TRBJ2-7; D might be TRBD1 (6 bases). Germline V gives CDR1 KGHSH, CDR2 LQKENI. CDR3 length: 13 residues. Trimming took off 4 bases at V and 4 bases at J, with 11 bases between the two ends. The CDR3 here is CASSLGQIYEQYF. CDR3 bases: TGTGCCAGCTCACTAGGACAGATTTACGAGCAGTACTTC.

This rearrangement joins TRBV5-1 to TRBJ2-2; 8 bases align to TRBD1. Germline values: CDR1 SGHRS, CDR2 YFSETQ. The V and J ends lost 4 bases and 4 bases, in that order; junction bases with no gene match: 6. CDR3 length equals 15 residues. CDR3 region: CASSVTGAVTGELFF. CDR3 sequence (DNA): TGCGCCAGCAGCGTGACAGGGGCGGTCACCGGGGAGCTGTTTTTT. Drawing the rest from reference TRBV5-1 and TRBJ2-2, the complete variable domain is KAGVTQTPRYLIKTRGQQVTLSCSPISGHRSVSWYQQTPGQGLQFLFEYFSETQRNKGNFPGRFSGRQFSNSRSEMNVSTLELGDSALYLCASSVTGAVTGELFFGEGSRLTVL.

This clone was recorded a few times. The chain uses TRBV30 and TRBJ2-7; D ambiguous. This CDR3 has 13 residues. Germline lookup yields CDR1 GTSNPN and CDR2 SVGIG (reference sequence). Trimming stripped 3 bases from V and 3 bases from J, with 12 bases between. The DNA of the CDR3 is TGTGCCTGGAGCATGGTATCATACTACGAGCAGTACTTC. Amino acid sequence: CAWSMVSYYEQYF. Complete variable domain (other parts from reference TRBV30 and TRBJ2-7): SQTIHQWPATLVQPVGSPLSLECTVEGTSNPNLYWYRQAAGRGLQLLFYSVGIGQISSEVPQNLSASRPQDRQFILSSKKLLLSDSGFYLCAWSMVSYYEQYFGPGTRLTVT.

V is TRBV30 and J is TRBJ2-7; D could derive from TRBD1 or TRBD2 (6 bases each). Trimming took 2 bases from V and 3 from J, leaving 14 bases between them. The length of the CDR3 is 14 residues. From germline, CDR1 is GTSNPN and CDR2 SVGIG (reference sequence). The CDR3 loop is CAWSSRGSGYEQYF. CDR3 in DNA: TGTGCCTGGAGTAGCAGGGGTAGCGGCTACGAGCAGTACTTC.

This clone appeared a few times. The chain is built from TRBV10-1 and TRBJ1-3; 10 nucleotides match TRBD1. With V trimmed by 6 bases and J by 0 bases, 2 bases remained unmatched. Germline V lookup: CDR1 WNHNN, CDR2 SYGVQD (reference sequence). The CDR3 spans 15 residues. The CDR3 sequence is CASRGQGSSGNTIYF. The DNA of the CDR3 is TGCGCCAGCAGGGGACAGGGGTCCTCTGGAAACACCATATATTTT.

CDR3 nucleotide sequence: TGTGCCAGCAGCTTCTCTAACAAGGGGCACACCATATATTTT. Protein product: CASSFSNKGHTIYF. The chain employs TRBV7-9 and TRBJ1-3; TRBD1 is a possible D gene (5 bases). The CDR3 extends over 14 amino acids. Germline assignment: CDR1 SEHNR and CDR2 FQNEAQ (reference sequence). Trimming shortened V by 3 bases and J by 8 bases, and 14 bases separated the two germline ends.

The chain uses TRBV10-3 and TRBJ2-6; TRBD2 matches 8 bases. The CDR3 totals 16 residues. The junction had 7 bases not matched to a gene; V was cut back by 7 bases and J by 2 bases. Germline V gene lookup returns CDR1 ENHRY and CDR2 SYGVKD. CDR3 residues: CAITPGGATGANVLTF. The CDR3 nucleotides read TGTGCCATCACCCCGGGGGGGGCGACTGGGGCCAACGTCCTGACTTTC.

In its sample, this clone was seen a few times. The gene calls are TRBV7-9 and TRBJ1-1; D ambiguous. The CDR3 loop spans 13 amino acids. Germline V gene data show CDR1 as SEHNR and CDR2 as FQNEAQ (reference sequence). The V end was cut by 3 bases, the J end by 10 bases, with 15 bases between. The CDR3 coding sequence is TGTGCCAGCAGCTTTGAGCAGCCCCCGCGAGCTTTCTTT. Encoded protein: CASSFEQPPRAFF.

This sequence joins TRBV30 and TRBJ1-5; TRBD1 agrees at 7 bases. This CDR3 is built from 15 residues. The V segment lost 3 bases and the J segment 0 bases; nucleotides outside the gene matches: 5. Germline lookup yields CDR1 GTSNPN and CDR2 SVGIG (reference sequence). The CDR3 is CAWRGGDYSNQPQHF. For the CDR3, the DNA is TGTGCCTGGAGAGGGGGCGACTATAGCAATCAGCCCCAGCATTTT.

This clone was observed a handful of times. The V call is TRBV5-8, the J call TRBJ2-1, with D hard to call. The V end lost 2 bases, the J end lost 0 bases, and 9 bases lay between the germline ends. The CDR3 is made up of 15 amino acids. Germline loops: CDR1 SGHTS, CDR2 YDEGEE. The CDR3 spells CASSFEHSSYNEQFF. In nucleotides, the CDR3 is TGTGCCAGCAGCTTCGAACATAGCTCCTACAATGAGCAGTTCTTC.

This chain connects TRBV5-4 to TRBJ2-7; D is uncertain. Trimming took 5 bases from V and 4 from J, leaving 16 bases between them. This CDR3 region has 14 residues. Per the germline V gene, CDR1 is SGHNT and CDR2 is YYREEE (reference sequence). In nucleotides, the CDR3 is TGTGCCAGCAGTCGACAACAAGGATTTTACGAGCAGTACTTC. Amino acids: CASSRQQGFYEQYF.

A few counts support this clone. The chain employs TRBV15 and TRBJ2-3, with 15 bases fitting TRBD2. The CDR3 length is 20 residues. Germline V gene sequence: CDR1 LNHNV, CDR2 YYDKDF (reference sequence). J lost 2 bases, V lost 5 bases, and 14 bases had no gene match. The CDR3 DNA is TGTGCCACCAGCTGGCCGAACGGACTAGCGGGAGGGCCCACCACAGATACGCAGTATTTT. Encoded protein: CATSWPNGLAGGPTTDTQYF.

The chain combines TRBV6-5 with TRBJ1-2; no clear D. V was shortened by 5 bases and J by 0 bases, with 10 bases between the two germline ends. Looked up from germline, CDR1 is MNHEY and CDR2 is SVGAGI. This CDR3 is 14 amino acids long. CDR3 sequence (DNA): TGTGCCAGCAGTGCCGTGGAGGCTAACTATGGCTACACCTTC. Protein: CASSAVEANYGYTF.

The chain is built from TRBV30 and TRBJ1-1; no definite D call. CDR1 GTSNPN and CDR2 SVGIG come from the germline V gene (reference sequence). This CDR3 region has 13 residues. The germline V and J ends were trimmed by 0 bases and 0 bases, with 5 bases remaining between them. The CDR3, as DNA: TGTGCCTGGAGTGTGGTCGTGAACACTGAAGCTTTCTTT. Its translation is CAWSVVVNTEAFF.

The gene calls are TRBV15 and TRBJ2-5, with TRBD1 matching over 9 bases. Trimming removed 5 bases from V and 5 bases from J; junction bases left unmatched: 3. CDR1 is LNHNV, CDR2 YYDKDF, per germline (reference sequence). CDR3 size: 13 residues. In DNA form, the CDR3 reads TGTGCCACCAGCCGGGGGACAGGGGAGACCCAGTACTTC. It yields the protein CATSRGTGETQYF.

V and J are TRBV7-2 and TRBJ1-1, with D tentatively TRBD1 (6 bases). The ends were cut back, 6 bases at V and 1 base at J, with 9 bases in the middle. This CDR3 is built from 13 residues. Per the germline V gene, CDR1 is SGHTA and CDR2 is FQGNSA. CDR3 DNA: TGTGCCAGCAGTTACAGGGAGAACACTGAAGCTTTCTTT. It codes for CASSYRENTEAFF.

The V gene is TRBV5-1, the J gene TRBJ2-1; TRBD1 agrees at 7 bases. The CDR3 totals 16 residues. The ends lost 4 bases at V and 4 bases at J; junction bases unmatched: 11. Germline lookup yields CDR1 SGHRS and CDR2 YFSETQ. CDR3: CASSLGRTGRYNEQFF. The CDR3 DNA reads TGCGCCAGCAGCCTTGGAAGGACAGGACGGTACAATGAGCAGTTCTTC.

This clone was found a few times. This CDR3 is CASSEWRGGRTGELFF. CDR3 bases: TGTGCCAGCAGTGAATGGCGAGGGGGAAGAACCGGGGAGCTGTTTTTT. The rearrangement links TRBV25-1 to TRBJ2-2; the D gene is possibly TRBD1 (6 bases). Germline CDR1 and CDR2: MGHDK and SYGVNS. This CDR3 has 16 amino acids. Trimming stripped 1 base from V and 5 bases from J, with 14 bases between. Together with reference TRBV25-1 and TRBJ2-2, the CDR3 gives the full variable domain: EADIYQTPRYLVIGTGKKITLECSQTMGHDKMYWYQQDPGMELHLIHYSYGVNSTEKGDLSSESTVSRIRTEHFPLTLESARPSHTSQYLCASSEWRGGRTGELFFGEGSRLTVL.

This clone has a handful of counts. The chain uses TRBV10-3 and TRBJ2-1; weak D call: TRBD2 (6 bases). This CDR3 spans 16 amino acids. The V gene's germline CDR1 is ENHRY and CDR2 SYGVKD. V shed 2 bases and J shed 5 bases, with 16 bases lying between them. Here the CDR3 reads CAISEPGDGGHNEQFF. DNA for the CDR3: TGTGCCATCAGTGAGCCGGGGGATGGCGGGCACAATGAGCAGTTCTTC.

This clone was recorded once. V is TRBV7-2 and J is TRBJ1-2, with TRBD1 matching 7 bases. V shed 1 base and J 1 base; nucleotides not matched to a gene: 6. The germline CDR1 and CDR2 sequences are SGHTA and FQGNSA. The CDR3 has 16 residues. The CDR3 coding sequence is TGTGCCAGCAGCTTAGTACAGGGGACTGTTAACTATGGCTACACCTTC. Protein product: CASSLVQGTVNYGYTF. Based on the CDR3 plus reference TRBV7-2 and TRBJ1-2, the full variable domain is GAGVSQSPSNKVTEKGKDVELRCDPISGHTALYWYRQSLGQGLEFLIYFQGNSAPDKSGLPSDRFSAERTGGSVSTLTIQRTQQEDSAVYLCASSLVQGTVNYGYTFGSGTRLTVV.

This clone turned up a few times. The chain couples TRBV30 to TRBJ1-3, with D perhaps TRBD1 (6 bases). There are 14 residues in the CDR3. Looked up from germline, CDR1 is GTSNPN and CDR2 is SVGIG (reference sequence). The V end lost 5 bases, the J end lost 0 bases, and 11 bases lay between the germline ends. CDR3 residues: CAWADRPSGNTIYF. CDR3 nucleotides: TGTGCCTGGGCGGACAGACCCTCTGGAAACACCATATATTTT.

The chain is built from TRBV30 and TRBJ2-2; D tentatively fits TRBD1 or TRBD2 (5 bases each). From germline, CDR1 is GTSNPN and CDR2 SVGIG (reference sequence). CDR3 length equals 13 residues. The V end was cut by 2 bases, the J end by 6 bases, with 10 bases between. The CDR3 DNA follows: TGTGCCTGGAGTTTTGTGGGGGCCGGGGAGCTGTTTTTT. Its protein is CAWSFVGAGELFF.

The V and J genes are TRBV9 and TRBJ2-5, with 9 positions matching TRBD1. The CDR3 extends over 14 amino acids. V gave up 3 bases and J gave up 5 bases; unmatched junction bases: 5. From germline, CDR1 is SGDLS and CDR2 YYNGEE. CDR3 in DNA: TGTGCCAGCAGCGAGACAGGGGGGGTCGAGACCCAGTACTTC. Protein: CASSETGGVETQYF.